This is a list of T cell receptor beta chains from one sample in a study of CD8 T cells in ankylosing spondylitis. In TCRdb, the 5' RACE reads were re-called with MiXCR into one record per CDR3 protein. Here the sample spans fewer than 500,000 distinct CDR3 sequences, about 22% being singletons. The sample taken for sequencing was blood, either unsorted or a sorted T cell fraction (not recorded which). All receptors derive from a male donor with ankylosing spondylitis. Both conserved end residues are part of each CDR3.

TRBV3-1	TRBJ1-4	CASSQVGQKLFF
TRBV4-3	TRBJ2-1	CASSRDRGRWNEQFF
TRBV10-3	TRBJ2-1	CAISEDRTSLNEQFF
TRBV12-3/TRBV12-4	TRBJ2-1	CASSLSAEYNEQFF
TRBV20-1	TRBJ2-1	CSARKANNEQFF
TRBV7-9	TRBJ2-1	CASSPFSGAYNEQFF
TRBV5-1	TRBJ2-7	CASSLTGSEQYF
TRBV12-3/TRBV12-4	TRBJ2-3	CASSFRDADTQYF
TRBV10-3	TRBJ2-7	CAISDRTGGEQYF
TRBV28	TRBJ2-5	CASSSLGQYQETQYF
TRBV6-5	TRBJ1-2	CASSNRQSGYTF